These 14 T cell receptor beta chains share one sample of origin, sequenced in a study of technical replicates of blood from a handful of donors. Generated by immunoSEQ multiplex PCR, the TCRdb table keeps only in-frame clones and is missing some. The sample carries approximately 58,000 clones, about 86% recorded once. The sample was PBMCs. These receptors were collected from a human donor in good health. Some clones in this sample may be carry-over from other donors' samples.

This rearrangement joins TRBV9 to TRBJ2-7, with D possibly being TRBD2 (5 bases). The CDR3 consists of 14 residues. Germline V gene sequence: CDR1 SGDLS, CDR2 YYNGEE. V was trimmed by 4 bases and J by 2 bases, leaving 13 bases between them. The CDR3, as DNA: TGTGCCAGCAGCTTAACAAGCGGAACCTACGAGCAGTACTTC. This gives the protein CASSLTSGTYEQYF.

The chain joins TRBV30 to TRBJ2-3; 9 nucleotides agree with TRBD2. Germline V gene sequence: CDR1 GTSNPN, CDR2 SVGIG (reference sequence). There are 16 residues in the CDR3. Trimming cost V 5 bases and J 6 bases; bases outside gene matches: 15. The CDR3 DNA follows: TGTGCCTGGGAAGGCGGGAGGGATGGGCCCTGGGATACGCAGTATTTT. It is translated as CAWEGGRDGPWDTQYF.

In this sample, this clone turned up a few times. DNA of the CDR3: TGTGCCAGCGGCCTTTTTGGGGCTTTAAGCTACACCTTC. It is translated as CASGLFGALSYTF. The rearrangement uses TRBV6-5 and TRBJ1-2, with D possibly matching TRBD1 (5 bases). The CDR3 runs 13 residues. Trimming cost V 8 bases and J 9 bases, with 19 bases left between them. CDR1 is MNHEY, CDR2 SVGAGI, per germline.

This sequence joins TRBV7-9 and TRBJ1-2; D is possibly TRBD1 (6 bases). This CDR3 has 14 amino acids. Per the germline V gene, CDR1 is SEHNR and CDR2 is FQNEAQ (reference sequence). Trimming cost V 5 bases and J 4 bases, with 14 bases left between them. The CDR3: CASSPGQTIYGYTF. The CDR3 nucleotides read TGTGCCAGCAGCCCAGGACAGACTATCTATGGCTACACCTTC.

The chain uses TRBV9 and TRBJ1-1; 7 positions agree with TRBD1. The CDR3 is 15 residues long. Germline V gene sequence: CDR1 SGDLS, CDR2 YYNGEE. J gave up 7 bases and V 3 bases, and 12 bases lay outside the gene matches. The CDR3 spells CASSGQTGKIGEAFF. DNA for the CDR3: TGTGCCAGCAGCGGCCAGACAGGGAAGATCGGTGAAGCTTTCTTT.

This clone was detected a few times. V gene TRBV29-1 combines with J gene TRBJ1-1; TRBD1 might be the D (5 bases). The CDR3 extends over 10 amino acids. V lost 7 bases, J lost 3 bases, and 6 bases lay in between. Germline V lookup: CDR1 SQVTM, CDR2 ANQGSEA. CDR3 bases: TGCAGCGCGGGGGACACTGAAGCTTTCTTT. Encoded protein: CSAGDTEAFF.

V and J are TRBV6-1 and TRBJ2-3; a weak D match, TRBD2 (6 bases). This CDR3 spans 19 amino acids. Germline values: CDR1 MNHNS, CDR2 SASEGT. Between the trimmed V and J ends, which lost 1 base and 2 bases, there was a span of 22 bases. Here the CDR3 DNA reads TGTGCCAGCAGTGAAGGTATGTTGGTAGCGGTAGGTACCACAGATACGCAGTATTTT. Translated, it gives CASSEGMLVAVGTTDTQYF.

J is TRBJ2-5 and V is TRBV5-1; TRBD2 matches 9 bases. CDR3 size: 16 residues. The junction had 4 bases not matched to a gene; V was cut back by 0 bases and J by 1 base. Looked up from germline, CDR1 is SGHRS and CDR2 is YFSETQ. The CDR3 nucleotides read TGCGCCAGCAGCTTGGGGCTAGCGGGGATCCAAGAGACCCAGTACTTC. Its protein is CASSLGLAGIQETQYF.

V is TRBV11-3 and J is TRBJ1-1; D is possibly TRBD1 (5 bases). V was clipped by 1 base and J by 1 base, with 10 bases between them. The CDR3 runs to 15 residues. In germline, CDR1 is SGHNT, CDR2 YENEEA. The CDR3 is CASSLGGGANTEAFF. For the CDR3, the DNA is TGTGCCAGCAGCTTAGGAGGAGGGGCGAACACTGAAGCTTTCTTT. Looking up the rest from reference TRBV11-3 and TRBJ1-1 gives the full variable domain: EAGVVQSPRYKIIEKKQPVAFWCNPISGHNTLYWYLQNLGQGPELLIRYENEEAVDDSQLPKDRFSAERLKGVDSTLKIQPAELGDSAVYLCASSLGGGANTEAFFGQGTRLTVV.

V and J are TRBV19 and TRBJ1-3, with 8 positions matching TRBD1. Trimming cost V 9 bases and J 2 bases; bases outside gene matches: 6. Germline V CDR1 and CDR2: LNHDA, SQIVND (reference sequence). This CDR3 spans 14 amino acids. The CDR3 DNA follows: TGTGCCAGCACTACCAGGGGGCCTGGAAACACCATATATTTT. It yields the protein CASTTRGPGNTIYF.

The chain employs TRBV9 and TRBJ2-7; D gene unclear. Germline CDR1 SGDLS, CDR2 YYNGEE. The CDR3 loop spans 13 amino acids. V lost 0 bases and J 7 bases, leaving 11 bases between the germline ends. CDR3 in amino acids: CASSVDLLREQYF. CDR3 DNA sequence: TGTGCCAGCAGCGTAGACCTGCTGAGGGAGCAGTACTTC.

In this sample, this clone turned up once. V and J are TRBV18 and TRBJ2-1; the D gene is possibly TRBD1 (5 bases). Germline-derived CDR1 and CDR2 are KGHSH and LQKENI. The CDR3 has 16 residues. Trimming shortened V by 3 bases and J by 6 bases, and 18 bases separated the two germline ends. The CDR3 region is CASSPSPAQGGNEQFF. The DNA for the CDR3 is TGTGCCAGCTCACCTTCCCCAGCTCAGGGCGGCAATGAGCAGTTCTTC.

The V and J genes are TRBV27 and TRBJ1-2, with D perhaps matching TRBD1 (6 bases). V lost 5 bases and J 8 bases, leaving 18 bases between the germline ends. The germline V gene has CDR1 MNHEY and CDR2 SMNVEV (reference sequence). The CDR3 totals 14 residues. The CDR3 nucleotides read TGTGCCAGCAGTGGAGACAGGTTCCGGTACGGCTACACCTTC. Translated: CASSGDRFRYGYTF.

The genes are TRBV5-6 and TRBJ2-6, with a tentative D call TRBD2 (6 bases). CDR3 size: 15 residues. The V end was cut by 3 bases, the J end by 0 bases, with 7 bases between. Germline CDR1 and CDR2: SGHDT and YYEEEE. CDR3 loop: CASSWRGSGANVLTF. CDR3 nucleotides: TGTGCCAGCAGCTGGAGGGGCTCTGGGGCCAACGTCCTGACTTTC. Complete variable domain (other parts from reference TRBV5-6 and TRBJ2-6): DAGVTQSPTHLIKTRGQQVTLRCSPKSGHDTVSWYQQALGQGPQFIFQYYEEEERQRGNFPDRFSGHQFPNYSSELNVNALLLGDSALYLCASSWRGSGANVLTFGAGSRLTVL.